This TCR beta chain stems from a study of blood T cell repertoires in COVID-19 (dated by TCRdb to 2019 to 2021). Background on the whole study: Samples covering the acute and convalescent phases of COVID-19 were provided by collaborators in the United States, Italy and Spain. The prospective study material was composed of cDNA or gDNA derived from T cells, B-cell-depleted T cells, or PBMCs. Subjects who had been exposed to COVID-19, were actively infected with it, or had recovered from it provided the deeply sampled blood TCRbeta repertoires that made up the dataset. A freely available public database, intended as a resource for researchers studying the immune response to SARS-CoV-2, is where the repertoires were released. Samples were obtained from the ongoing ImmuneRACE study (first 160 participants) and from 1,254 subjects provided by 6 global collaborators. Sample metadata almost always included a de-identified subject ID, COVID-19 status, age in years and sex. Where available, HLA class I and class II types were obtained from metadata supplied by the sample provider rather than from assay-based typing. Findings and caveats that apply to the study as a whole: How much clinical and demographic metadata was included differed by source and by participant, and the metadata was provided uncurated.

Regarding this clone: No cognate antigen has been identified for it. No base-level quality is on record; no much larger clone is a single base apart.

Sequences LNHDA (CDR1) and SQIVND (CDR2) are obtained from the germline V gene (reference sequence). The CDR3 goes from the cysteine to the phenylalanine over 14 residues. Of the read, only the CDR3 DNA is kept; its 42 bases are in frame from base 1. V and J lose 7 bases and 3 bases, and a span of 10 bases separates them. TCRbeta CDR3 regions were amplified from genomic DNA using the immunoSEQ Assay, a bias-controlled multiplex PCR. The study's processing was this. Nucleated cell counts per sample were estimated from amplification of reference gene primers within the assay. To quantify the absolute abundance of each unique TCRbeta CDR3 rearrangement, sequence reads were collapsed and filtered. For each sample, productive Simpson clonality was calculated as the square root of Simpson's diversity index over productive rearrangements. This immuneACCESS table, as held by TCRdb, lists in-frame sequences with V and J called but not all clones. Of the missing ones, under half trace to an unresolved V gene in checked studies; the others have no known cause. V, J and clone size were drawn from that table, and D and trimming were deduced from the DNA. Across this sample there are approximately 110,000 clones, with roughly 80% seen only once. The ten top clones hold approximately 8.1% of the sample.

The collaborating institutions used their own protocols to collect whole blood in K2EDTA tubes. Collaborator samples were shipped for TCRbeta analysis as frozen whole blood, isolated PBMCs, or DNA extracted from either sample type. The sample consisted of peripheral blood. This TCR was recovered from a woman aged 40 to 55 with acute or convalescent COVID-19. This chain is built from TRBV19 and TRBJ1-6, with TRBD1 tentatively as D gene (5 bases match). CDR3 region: CASTTGLYNSPLHF. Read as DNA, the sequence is TGTGCCAGTACTACAGGCCTCTATAATTCACCCCTCCACTTT.